Each of the 16 T cell receptor beta chains below was sequenced from the same sample in a study of blood T cell repertoires in COVID-19. This table comes from immunoSEQ multiplex PCR, and its TCRdb copy is limited to in-frame clones, with some not included. The table lists approximately 260,000 clones, approximately 79% of them singletons, with roughly 4.2% in the top ten. Sequencing was performed on peripheral blood. The receptors derive from a woman between 40 and 55 years old with active or convalescent COVID-19.

V usage is TRBV29-1 and J usage is TRBJ1-5, with D possibly being TRBD1 (5 bases). Trimming took 7 bases from V and 3 from J, leaving 13 bases between them. The CDR3 extends over 13 amino acids. In germline, CDR1 is SQVTM, CDR2 ANQGSEA. The CDR3 reads CSARWGVNQPQHF. In DNA form, the CDR3 reads TGCAGCGCCAGGTGGGGGGTCAATCAGCCCCAGCATTTT.

The chain recombines TRBV11-2 with TRBJ2-5; D perhaps matches TRBD1 (5 bases). The ends were cut back, 0 bases at V and 2 bases at J, with 16 bases in the middle. This CDR3 has 17 amino acids. Germline-derived CDR1 and CDR2 are SGHAT and FQNNGV. CDR3 sequence reads: CASSLEGWVRVQETQYF. The CDR3 nucleotides read TGTGCCAGCAGCTTAGAGGGTTGGGTCAGGGTACAAGAGACCCAGTACTTC.

The chain employs TRBV29-1 and TRBJ1-2; 9 bases fit TRBD1. The V gene end was trimmed by 4 bases and the J gene end by 6 bases; junction bases not matched to a gene: 18. In germline, CDR1 is SQVTM, CDR2 ANQGSEA. The CDR3 has 17 residues. The CDR3 DNA sequence: TGCAGCGTTGTGAGAATTGACAGGGGGTTCGGCGTCGATGGCTACACCTTC. Residues: CSVVRIDRGFGVDGYTF.

This clone was seen a few times. The J gene is TRBJ2-1, the V gene TRBV5-1, with 11 bases identical to TRBD2. This CDR3 comprises 16 residues. Germline loops: CDR1 SGHRS, CDR2 YFSETQ. V gave up 4 bases and J gave up 8 bases; unmatched junction bases: 11. The CDR3 reads CASSPSTSGVADEQFF. CDR3 DNA: TGCGCCAGCAGCCCCTCGACTAGCGGGGTGGCAGATGAGCAGTTCTTC.

There are a few counts of this clone. This chain uses TRBV4-1 with TRBJ1-6, with a possible D match to TRBD1 (6 bases). Germline assignment: CDR1 MGHRA and CDR2 YSYEKL. The CDR3 runs to 16 residues. The germline V and J ends were trimmed by 4 bases and 6 bases, with 16 bases remaining between them. In DNA form, the CDR3 reads TGCGCCAGCAGCCTCCCGGGACACCAGTCTAATTCACCCCTCCACTTT. Protein product: CASSLPGHQSNSPLHF.

This clone was seen only once. The chain carries TRBV6-5 and TRBJ2-7, with TRBD1 identical over 11 bases. CDR3 length: 13 amino acids. V lost 6 bases to trimming and J lost 5 bases; unmatched junction nucleotides: 3. CDR1 and CDR2 (germline): MNHEY, SVGAGI. The CDR3 nucleotides are TGTGCCAGCAGGGGACAGGGGGACCACGAGCAGTACGTC. It codes for CASRGQGDHEQYV.

This rearrangement joins TRBV19 to TRBJ2-7; 8 positions agree with TRBD2. CDR3 length: 13 residues. V dropped 3 bases and J dropped 4; count of bases not matched to a gene: 2. CDR1 is LNHDA and CDR2 is SQIVND in the germline V gene (reference sequence). This CDR3 is CASSIGLAYEQYV. In DNA, the CDR3 is TGTGCCAGTAGTATCGGACTAGCTTACGAGCAGTACGTC.

Of note for this clone: This same CDR3 is encoded by further DNA sequences in the sample. This chain uses TRBV7-3 with TRBJ1-1, with TRBD1 identical over 9 bases. V lost 3 bases, J lost 7 bases, and 0 bases stayed unmatched. Looked up from germline, CDR1 is SGHTA and CDR2 is FQGTGA. The CDR3 totals 12 residues. CDR3 residues: CASSLDRGEAFF. The CDR3 DNA follows: TGTGCCAGCAGCTTGGACAGGGGTGAAGCTTTCTTT.

This clone came up many times. The chain uses TRBV5-1 and TRBJ1-3; D ambiguous. CDR3 length: 15 residues. V gave up 4 bases and J gave up 4 bases, with 15 bases separating them. Germline CDR1 SGHRS, CDR2 YFSETQ. The CDR3 spells CASSPDLAPGNTIYF. CDR3 nucleotide sequence: TGCGCCAGCAGCCCAGACTTAGCTCCCGGAAACACCATATATTTT.

The CDR3 is CASSMDRGTYGTQYF. DNA of the CDR3: TGTGCCAGCAGCATGGACAGGGGAACTTATGGTACGCAGTATTTT. The chain carries TRBV2 and TRBJ2-3; 9 nucleotides line up with TRBD1. The V and J ends lost 6 bases and 8 bases, in that order; junction bases with no gene match: 12. CDR3 length: 15 residues. Germline V gene data show CDR1 as SNHLY and CDR2 as FYNNEI.

The rearrangement links TRBV28 to TRBJ2-7, with D possibly being TRBD2 (5 bases). Germline CDR1 reads MDHEN; CDR2 reads SYDVKM. Trimming took off 9 bases at V and 3 bases at J, with 6 bases between the two ends. The CDR3 is made up of 10 amino acids. The CDR3 here is CASGSYEQYF. The CDR3 DNA sequence: TGTGCCAGTGGGAGCTACGAGCAGTACTTC.

The gene calls are TRBV30 and TRBJ1-2; no reliable D call. Trimming removed 1 base from V and 4 bases from J, with 4 bases in between. This CDR3 is built from 11 residues. Looked up from germline, CDR1 is GTSNPN and CDR2 is SVGIG (reference sequence). The CDR3 spells CAWSAVYGYTF. Written as DNA, the CDR3 is TGTGCCTGGAGTGCCGTCTATGGCTACACCTTC.

This rearrangement joins TRBV28 to TRBJ1-1; 7 bases agree with TRBD1. This CDR3 region has 13 residues. The germline V gene has CDR1 MDHEN and CDR2 SYDVKM. Trimming at V came to 6 bases and at J to 4 bases, leaving 5 bases not matched to a gene. This chain's CDR3 is CASRARDSTEAFF. The CDR3 DNA follows: TGTGCCAGCAGGGCCCGGGACAGCACTGAAGCTTTCTTT.

This rearrangement joins TRBV11-2 to TRBJ2-7; D perhaps matches TRBD1 (6 bases). The CDR3 spans 12 residues. Trimming stripped 5 bases from V and 3 bases from J, with 8 bases between. Germline V gene sequence: CDR1 SGHAT, CDR2 FQNNGV. CDR3 sequence (DNA): TGTGCCAGCAGCCCGGACAGCTACGAGCAGTACGTC. Translated: CASSPDSYEQYV.

This clone was recorded only once. The rearrangement joins TRBV7-2 to TRBJ2-3, with D possibly matching TRBD2 (7 bases). V lost 2 bases and J 1 base, leaving 13 bases between the germline ends. This CDR3 comprises 16 residues. CDR1 is SGHTA and CDR2 is FQGNSA in the germline V gene. The CDR3 region is CASSLRGGGGTDTQYF. The CDR3 bases are TGTGCCAGCAGCTTACGCGGGGGCGGTGGCACAGATACGCAGTATTTT.

The chain joins TRBV23-1 to TRBJ1-2; 10 bases map to TRBD1. TRBV23-1 is reported as an ORF; its role is uncertain. V shed 4 bases and J 0 bases; nucleotides not matched to a gene: 2. The CDR3 consists of 15 residues. CDR3 region: CASSRGQGANYGYTF. CDR3 DNA: TGCGCCAGCAGTCGTGGACAGGGGGCTAACTATGGCTACACCTTC.